A single sample gave rise to the 25 T cell receptor beta chains below, sequenced in a study of shared clonotypes between healthy human individuals. The method was immunoSEQ multiplex PCR; TCRdb's version includes in-frame clones alone and lacks a portion of them. The sample lists about 2.4 million clones, 90% to 95% occurring once. The specimen was naive CD4+ T cells from PBMCs. Subset of the sample: CD45RA+ positively selected. The receptors derive from a man younger than 35 in good health. Some clones in this sample may be carry-over from other donors' samples.

The J gene is TRBJ2-1, the V gene TRBV18; 7 nucleotides line up with TRBD2. The V gene end was trimmed by 6 bases and the J gene end by 6 bases; junction bases not matched to a gene: 11. The CDR3 totals 15 residues. Germline CDR1 reads KGHSH; CDR2 reads LQKENI. CDR3 in amino acids: CASSLSFGGSNEQFF. CDR3 sequence (DNA): TGTGCCAGCTCCCTGTCGTTCGGGGGGAGCAATGAGCAGTTCTTC.

The chain uses TRBV7-7 and TRBJ2-5; maybe TRBD2 (6 bases). CDR1 is SSHAT and CDR2 is FNYEAQ in the germline V gene (reference sequence). This CDR3 contains 14 residues. V was pared by 5 bases and J by 3 bases, with 13 bases between. DNA of the CDR3: TGTGCCAGCAGCCGTCAACCGGGAGAAGAGACCCAGTACTTC. Its translation: CASSRQPGEETQYF.

The chain joins TRBV5-1 to TRBJ1-1, with D unclear. The V end was cut by 4 bases, the J end by 3 bases, with 10 bases between. This CDR3 is 13 amino acids long. Germline V gene sequence: CDR1 SGHRS, CDR2 YFSETQ. CDR3 sequence: CASSPMGYTEAFF. The CDR3 coding sequence is TGCGCCAGCAGCCCCATGGGGTACACTGAAGCTTTCTTT.

The chain uses TRBV7-2 and TRBJ2-5; D perhaps matches TRBD1 (6 bases). The CDR3 runs to 15 residues. Trimming removed 2 bases from V and 4 bases from J, with 14 bases in between. In germline, CDR1 is SGHTA, CDR2 FQGNSA. For the CDR3, the DNA is TGTGCCAGCAGCTTATGGGCTGGGGGCGTAGAGACCCAGTACTTC. It encodes CASSLWAGGVETQYF.

The gene calls are TRBV28 and TRBJ2-5; maybe TRBD1 (5 bases). The V end was cut by 5 bases, the J end by 1 base, with 11 bases between. The CDR3 is 14 amino acids. Germline CDR1 is MDHEN and CDR2 is SYDVKM. The CDR3 DNA sequence: TGTGCCAGCAGTGACAGTAAATCCCAAGAGACCCAGTACTTC. It encodes CASSDSKSQETQYF. The variable domain in full, completed from reference TRBV28 and TRBJ2-5, reads DVKVTQSSRYLVKRTGEKVFLECVQDMDHENMFWYRQDPGLGLRLIYFSYDVKMKEKGDIPEGYSVSREKKERFSLILESASTNQTSMYLCASSDSKSQETQYFGPGTRLLVL.

This clone was seen repeatedly, ten times or more. The chain links TRBV11-2 to TRBJ1-1; 7 bases align to TRBD1. Per germline, CDR1 SGHAT and CDR2 FQNNGV. Losses at the gene ends were 5 bases for V and 7 bases for J; bases not matched to a gene: 13. The CDR3 consists of 15 residues. The CDR3 sequence is CASSPRQGTSNEAFF. The CDR3 coding sequence is TGTGCCAGCAGCCCAAGACAGGGAACGAGTAATGAAGCTTTCTTT. The full variable domain, rest sourced from reference TRBV11-2 and TRBJ1-1, is EAGVAQSPRYKIIEKRQSVAFWCNPISGHATLYWYQQILGQGPKLLIQFQNNGVVDDSQLPKDRFSAERLKGVDSTLKIQPAKLEDSAVYLCASSPRQGTSNEAFFGQGTRLTVV.

This chain joins TRBV6-5 and TRBJ2-1, with 7 bases identical to TRBD2. The germline CDR1 and CDR2 sequences are MNHEY and SVGAGI. The junction had 10 bases not matched to a gene; V was cut back by 2 bases and J by 6 bases. This CDR3 region has 16 residues. CDR3: CASSYITGLVTNEQFF. The CDR3 DNA is TGTGCCAGCAGTTACATTACCGGACTAGTCACCAATGAGCAGTTCTTC.

The rearrangement joins TRBV2 to TRBJ2-2, with 12 nucleotides matching TRBD2. V lost 3 bases to trimming and J lost 6 bases; unmatched junction nucleotides: 8. The CDR3 has 17 residues. Germline V lookup: CDR1 SNHLY, CDR2 FYNNEI. In nucleotides, the CDR3 is TGTGCCAGCAGTGACAGGCTAGCGGGAGGGTTAGCCGGGGAGCTGTTTTTT. This sequence encodes CASSDRLAGGLAGELFF.

The V and J genes are TRBV11-2 and TRBJ2-5; TRBD1 or TRBD2 may be the D gene (5 bases each). Germline CDR1 SGHAT, CDR2 FQNNGV. V dropped 5 bases and J dropped 5 bases, with 12 bases sitting between them. The CDR3 contains 13 residues. The CDR3 here is CASSLGPSETQYF. Written as DNA, the CDR3 is TGTGCCAGCAGCCTGGGACCGTCGGAGACCCAGTACTTC.

This clone was found a few times. The V and J genes are TRBV5-1 and TRBJ2-3; 9 bases agree with TRBD2. The CDR3 totals 14 residues. Germline V gene lookup returns CDR1 SGHRS and CDR2 YFSETQ. The J segment lost 4 bases and the V segment lost 2 bases, leaving 2 bases of the junction unmatched. In DNA, the CDR3 is TGCGCCAGCAGCTTCGGGACTAGCTCAGATACGCAGTATTTT. The encoded protein is CASSFGTSSDTQYF.

A word on this clone: The same CDR3 can be traced to other DNA sequences in this sample. The V gene is TRBV7-2, the J gene TRBJ2-1; D ambiguous. Trimming removed 1 base from V and 0 bases from J, with 7 bases in between. Germline lookup yields CDR1 SGHTA and CDR2 FQGNSA. The CDR3 covers 15 residues. CDR3 DNA sequence: TGTGCCAGCAGCTTAGTATGGGGCTCCTACAATGAGCAGTTCTTC. Encoded protein: CASSLVWGSYNEQFF.

The chain is built from TRBV2 and TRBJ2-3; D remains ambiguous. Germline-derived CDR1 and CDR2 are SNHLY and FYNNEI. The V gene lost 6 bases and the J gene lost 2 bases, with 6 bases spanning the gap. The CDR3 totals 12 residues. In nucleotides, the CDR3 is TGTGCCAGCAGGTCTACCACAGATACGCAGTATTTT. Translated: CASRSTTDTQYF.

In this sample, this clone turned up once. The chain is built from TRBV30 and TRBJ2-1; tentative D call: TRBD2 (5 bases). CDR3 length: 13 residues. In germline, CDR1 is GTSNPN, CDR2 SVGIG (reference sequence). V was clipped by 3 bases and J by 4 bases, with 10 bases between them. The CDR3 DNA reads TGTGCCTGGAGACCCGGGGTATACAATGAGCAGTTCTTC. This encodes CAWRPGVYNEQFF.

This chain connects TRBV5-1 to TRBJ2-7; 13 bases line up with TRBD2. The J segment lost 2 bases and the V segment lost 1 base, leaving 15 bases of the junction unmatched. Looked up from germline, CDR1 is SGHRS and CDR2 is YFSETQ. The CDR3 is made up of 20 amino acids. The DNA for the CDR3 is TGCGCCAGCAGCTTGCCCACGACTAGCGGGAGGCCCCCTGGCCCCTACGAGCAGTACTTC. It is translated as CASSLPTTSGRPPGPYEQYF.

In this sample, this clone turned up once. This chain joins TRBV19 and TRBJ2-1; TRBD2 agrees at 9 bases. Germline lookup yields CDR1 LNHDA and CDR2 SQIVND (reference sequence). This CDR3 is 17 amino acids long. V lost 1 base and J lost 6; bases outside the gene matches: 10. This chain's CDR3 is CASSIVLAGRGFNEQFF. The CDR3 nucleotides read TGTGCCAGTAGTATAGTTCTAGCGGGACGCGGGTTCAATGAGCAGTTCTTC.

The chain employs TRBV11-3 and TRBJ2-5, with D perhaps matching TRBD1 (5 bases). The CDR3 consists of 13 residues. CDR1 SGHNT and CDR2 YENEEA come from the germline V gene. The V end lost 5 bases, the J end lost 1 base, and 8 bases lay between the germline ends. The CDR3 DNA is TGTGCCAGCAGCACAGGAGTCCAAGAGACCCAGTACTTC. Translating gives CASSTGVQETQYF.

In the case of this clone: Other DNA sequences of this sample code for an identical CDR3. The chain joins TRBV5-1 to TRBJ1-1, with 9 bases aligning to TRBD1. Per the germline V gene, CDR1 is SGHRS and CDR2 is YFSETQ. The CDR3 runs 13 residues. V lost 4 bases to trimming and J lost 4 bases; unmatched junction nucleotides: 2. CDR3 loop: CASSVDRGTEAFF. Here the CDR3 DNA reads TGCGCCAGCAGCGTGGACAGGGGCACTGAAGCTTTCTTT.

The chain joins TRBV6-1 to TRBJ2-2; no clear D. V lost 6 bases, J lost 8 bases, and 19 bases lay in between. Per germline, CDR1 MNHNS and CDR2 SASEGT. This CDR3 comprises 15 residues. In nucleotides, the CDR3 is TGTGCCAGCAGCAGGATACCTACCTTGAGTGGGGAGCTGTTTTTT. It translates to CASSRIPTLSGELFF.

The rearrangement joins TRBV10-3 to TRBJ1-5; possibly TRBD1 for D (5 bases). V shed 2 bases and J shed 2 bases, with 13 bases lying between them. The germline V gene has CDR1 ENHRY and CDR2 SYGVKD. There are 16 residues in the CDR3. CDR3 protein: CAISEGTPGGNQPQHF. Here the CDR3 DNA reads TGTGCCATCAGTGAGGGGACCCCCGGGGGCAATCAGCCCCAGCATTTT.

This clone was detected only a few times. Within the sample, other DNA sequences also encode this same CDR3. V gene TRBV9 combines with J gene TRBJ1-1, with TRBD1 matching 7 bases. V was clipped by 2 bases and J by 4 bases; unmatched bases: 2. There are 13 residues in the CDR3. Germline V gene data show CDR1 as SGDLS and CDR2 as YYNGEE. CDR3 sequence reads: CASSVGQRTEAFF. The CDR3 DNA reads as TGTGCCAGCAGCGTGGGACAGCGCACTGAAGCTTTCTTT. Full variable domain (rest looked up from reference TRBV9 and TRBJ1-1): DSGVTQTPKHLITATGQRVTLRCSPRSGDLSVYWYQQSLDQGLQFLIQYYNGEERAKGNILERFSAQQFPDLHSELNLSSLELGDSALYFCASSVGQRTEAFFGQGTRLTVV.

The rearrangement uses TRBV18 and TRBJ2-1; 7 bases map to TRBD2. V gave up 4 bases and J gave up 8 bases; unmatched junction bases: 11. Germline V lookup: CDR1 KGHSH, CDR2 LQKENI. The CDR3 is 15 amino acids. The DNA for the CDR3 is TGTGCCAGCTCACAGGGAACGGGAGGTATGGATGAGCAGTTCTTC. Translated: CASSQGTGGMDEQFF. The whole variable domain, remainder taken from reference TRBV18 and TRBJ2-1, is NAGVMQNPRHLVRRRGQEARLRCSPMKGHSHVYWYRQLPEEGLKFMVYLQKENIIDESGMPKERFSAEFPKEGPSILRIQQVVRGDSAAYFCASSQGTGGMDEQFFGPGTRLTVL.

Details on this clone: Within the sample, other DNA sequences also encode this same CDR3. This chain links TRBV7-2 with TRBJ2-5; possibly TRBD2 for D (5 bases). V was clipped by 1 base and J by 5 bases, with 11 bases between them. This CDR3 has 14 residues. In germline, CDR1 is SGHTA, CDR2 FQGNSA. DNA of the CDR3: TGTGCCAGCAGCTTAGAGTGGGGAGAGGAGACCCAGTACTTC. This translates into CASSLEWGEETQYF. The complete variable domain, with remaining parts taken from reference TRBV7-2 and TRBJ2-5, reads GAGVSQSPSNKVTEKGKDVELRCDPISGHTALYWYRQSLGQGLEFLIYFQGNSAPDKSGLPSDRFSAERTGGSVSTLTIQRTQQEDSAVYLCASSLEWGEETQYFGPGTRLLVL.

J is TRBJ2-6 and V is TRBV6-1, with D possibly matching TRBD2 (5 bases). V was trimmed by 5 bases and J by 2 bases, leaving 10 bases between them. The CDR3 runs to 15 residues. Germline V gene lookup returns CDR1 MNHNS and CDR2 SASEGT. The chain's CDR3 is CASSSRTAGANVLTF. CDR3 nucleotide sequence: TGTGCCAGCAGTTCCCGGACTGCTGGGGCCAACGTCCTGACTTTC.

The V and J genes are TRBV5-6 and TRBJ2-3; D possibly corresponds to TRBD1 (6 bases). The CDR3 length is 13 residues. CDR1 is SGHDT and CDR2 is YYEEEE in the germline V gene. The V gene lost 2 bases and the J gene lost 4 bases, with 8 bases spanning the gap. The DNA of the CDR3 is TGTGCCAGCAGCTTACAGGGAGCAGATACGCAGTATTTT. This translates into CASSLQGADTQYF.

The rearrangement links TRBV5-1 to TRBJ2-5; D perhaps matches TRBD1 (6 bases). CDR1 and CDR2 (germline): SGHRS, YFSETQ. V lost 0 bases to trimming and J lost 1 base, with 13 bases between them. The CDR3 is 16 residues long. CDR3: CASSLELTGLQETQYF. The DNA of the CDR3 is TGCGCCAGCAGCTTGGAACTTACAGGGCTCCAAGAGACCCAGTACTTC.